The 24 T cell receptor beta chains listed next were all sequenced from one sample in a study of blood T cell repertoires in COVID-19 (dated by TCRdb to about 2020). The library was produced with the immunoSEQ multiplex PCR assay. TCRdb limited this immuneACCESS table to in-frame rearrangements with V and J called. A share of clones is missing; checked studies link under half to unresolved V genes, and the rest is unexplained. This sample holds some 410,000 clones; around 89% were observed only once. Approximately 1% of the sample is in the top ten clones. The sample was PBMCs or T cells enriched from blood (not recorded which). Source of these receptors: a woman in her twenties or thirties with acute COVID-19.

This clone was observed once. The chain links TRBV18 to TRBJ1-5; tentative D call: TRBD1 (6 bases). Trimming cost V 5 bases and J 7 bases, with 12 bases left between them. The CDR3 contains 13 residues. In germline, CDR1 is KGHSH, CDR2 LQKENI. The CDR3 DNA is TGTGCCAGCTCAGCAGGACAGAACCAGCCCCAGCATTTT. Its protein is CASSAGQNQPQHF.

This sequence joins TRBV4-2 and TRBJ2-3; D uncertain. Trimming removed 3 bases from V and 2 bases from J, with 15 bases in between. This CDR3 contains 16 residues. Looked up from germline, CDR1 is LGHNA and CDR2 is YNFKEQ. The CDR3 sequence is CASSQTFRPSTDTQYF. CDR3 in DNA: TGTGCCAGCAGCCAGACTTTCCGCCCTTCCACAGATACGCAGTATTTT.

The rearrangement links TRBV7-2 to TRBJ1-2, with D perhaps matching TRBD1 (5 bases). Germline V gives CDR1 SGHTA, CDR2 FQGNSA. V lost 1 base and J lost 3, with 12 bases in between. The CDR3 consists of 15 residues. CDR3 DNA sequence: TGTGCCAGCAGCTTAGAAGGGGTCTGGGACTATGGCTACACCTTC. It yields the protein CASSLEGVWDYGYTF.

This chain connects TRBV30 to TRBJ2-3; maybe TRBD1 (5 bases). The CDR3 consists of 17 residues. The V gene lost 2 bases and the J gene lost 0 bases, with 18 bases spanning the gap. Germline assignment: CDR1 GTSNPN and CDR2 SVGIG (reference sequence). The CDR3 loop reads CAWSRRQSLGSTDTQYF. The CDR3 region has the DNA TGTGCCTGGAGTAGGAGACAGTCGCTGGGAAGCACAGATACGCAGTATTTT.

The CDR3 loop reads CASSPNWTGGTGNTIYF. The DNA for the CDR3 is TGTGCCAGCAGCCCTAACTGGACAGGGGGAACCGGAAACACCATATATTTT. The rearrangement uses TRBV7-9 and TRBJ1-3; 10 positions agree with TRBD1. CDR1 and CDR2 (germline): SEHNR, FQNEAQ (reference sequence). The CDR3 covers 17 residues. V was pared by 5 bases and J by 4 bases, with 11 bases of the junction left unmatched.

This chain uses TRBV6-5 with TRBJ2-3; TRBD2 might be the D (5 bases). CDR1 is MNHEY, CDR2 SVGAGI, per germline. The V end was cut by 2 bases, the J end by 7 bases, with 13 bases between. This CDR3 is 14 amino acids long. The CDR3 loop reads CASSYEGPNYTQYF. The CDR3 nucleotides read TGTGCCAGCAGTTACGAGGGCCCAAACTATACGCAGTATTTT.

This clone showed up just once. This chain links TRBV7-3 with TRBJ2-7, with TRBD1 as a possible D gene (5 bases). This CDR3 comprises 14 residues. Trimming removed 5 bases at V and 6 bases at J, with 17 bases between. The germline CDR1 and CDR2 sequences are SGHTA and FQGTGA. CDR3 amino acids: CASSPGKGHTEQYF. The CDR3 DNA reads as TGTGCCAGCAGCCCGGGTAAGGGGCATACCGAGCAGTACTTC. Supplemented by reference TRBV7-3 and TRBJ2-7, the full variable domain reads GAGVSQTPSNKVTEKGKYVELRCDPISGHTALYWYRQSLGQGPEFLIYFQGTGAADDSGLPNDRFFAVRPEGSVSTLKIQRTERGDSAVYLCASSPGKGHTEQYFGPGTRLTVT.

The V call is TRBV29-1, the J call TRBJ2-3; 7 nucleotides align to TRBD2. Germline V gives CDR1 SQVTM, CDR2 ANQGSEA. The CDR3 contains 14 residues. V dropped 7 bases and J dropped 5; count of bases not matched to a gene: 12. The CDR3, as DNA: TGCAGCGCCGATTTCCTAGCGGAAAGAGATACGCAGTATTTT. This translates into CSADFLAERDTQYF.

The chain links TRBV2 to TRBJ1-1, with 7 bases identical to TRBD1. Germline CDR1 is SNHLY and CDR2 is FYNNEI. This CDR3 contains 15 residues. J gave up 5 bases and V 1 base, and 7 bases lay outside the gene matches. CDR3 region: CASSEGPGGLTEAFF. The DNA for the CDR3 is TGTGCCAGCAGTGAAGGCCCAGGGGGGCTGACTGAAGCTTTCTTT.

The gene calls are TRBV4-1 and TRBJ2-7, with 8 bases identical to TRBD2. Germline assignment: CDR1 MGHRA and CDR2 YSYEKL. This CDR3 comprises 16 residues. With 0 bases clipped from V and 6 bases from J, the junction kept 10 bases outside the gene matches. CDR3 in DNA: TGCGCCAGCAGCCAAGAACCCGAGCGGGGGTTCGTCGAGCAGTACTTC. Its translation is CASSQEPERGFVEQYF.

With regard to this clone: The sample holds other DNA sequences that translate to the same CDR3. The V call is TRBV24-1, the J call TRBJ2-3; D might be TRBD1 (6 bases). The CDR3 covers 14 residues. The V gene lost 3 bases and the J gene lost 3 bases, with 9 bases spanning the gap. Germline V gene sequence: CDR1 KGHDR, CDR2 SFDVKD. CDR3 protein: CATSDPTGTDTQYF. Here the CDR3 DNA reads TGTGCCACCAGTGATCCCACAGGGACAGATACGCAGTATTTT.

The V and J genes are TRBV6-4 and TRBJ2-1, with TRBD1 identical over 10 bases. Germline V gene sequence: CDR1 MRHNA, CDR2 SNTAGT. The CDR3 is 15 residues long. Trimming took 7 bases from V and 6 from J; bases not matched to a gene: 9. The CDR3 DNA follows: TGTGCCAGCAACCCCGGGACAGGGGACCCCAATGAGCAGTTCTTC. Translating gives CASNPGTGDPNEQFF.

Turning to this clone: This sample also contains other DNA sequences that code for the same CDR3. The CDR3 nucleotides read TGTGCCAGCAGTTTACGCGGGGGGTACGAGCAGTACTTC. Protein product: CASSLRGGYEQYF. V is TRBV27 and J is TRBJ2-7; 8 bases are shared with TRBD2. The germline V gene has CDR1 MNHEY and CDR2 SMNVEV (reference sequence). CDR3 length: 13 residues. Trimming removed 2 bases from V and 4 bases from J; junction bases left unmatched: 1.

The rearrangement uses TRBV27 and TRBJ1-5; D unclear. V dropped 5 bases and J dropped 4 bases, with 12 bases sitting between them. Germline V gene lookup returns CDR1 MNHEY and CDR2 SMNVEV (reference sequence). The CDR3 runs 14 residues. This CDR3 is CASSPQTGNQPQHF. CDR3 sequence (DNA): TGTGCCAGCAGTCCCCAGACCGGGAATCAGCCCCAGCATTTT.

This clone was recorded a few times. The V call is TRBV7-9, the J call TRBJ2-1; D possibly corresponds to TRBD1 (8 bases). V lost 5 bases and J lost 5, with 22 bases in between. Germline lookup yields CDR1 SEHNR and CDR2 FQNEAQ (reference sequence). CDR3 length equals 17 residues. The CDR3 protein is CASSPRQGRGSNNEQFF. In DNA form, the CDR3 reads TGTGCCAGCAGCCCGCGACAGGGGCGGGGGTCCAACAATGAGCAGTTCTTC.

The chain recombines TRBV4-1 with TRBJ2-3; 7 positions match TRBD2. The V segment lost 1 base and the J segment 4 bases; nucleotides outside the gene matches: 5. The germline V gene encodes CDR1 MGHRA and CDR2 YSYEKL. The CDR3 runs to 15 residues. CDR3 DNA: TGCGCCAGCAGCCAAGTAGCGGGCCGTGCAGATACGCAGTATTTT. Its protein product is CASSQVAGRADTQYF.

CDR3 sequence: CASSYKWLENEQFF. The CDR3 DNA is TGTGCCAGCAGTTACAAGTGGTTGGAGAATGAGCAGTTCTTC. V is TRBV6-5 and J is TRBJ2-1; D uncertain. CDR1 and CDR2 from the germline V gene are MNHEY and SVGAGI. With 2 bases removed from V and 7 bases from J, the gap between germline ends came to 12 bases. The CDR3 has 14 amino acids.

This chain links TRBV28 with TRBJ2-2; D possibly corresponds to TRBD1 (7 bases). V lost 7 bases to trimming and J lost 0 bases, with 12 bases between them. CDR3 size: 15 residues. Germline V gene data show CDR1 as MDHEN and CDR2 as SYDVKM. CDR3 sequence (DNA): TGTGCCAGCACCCCCAGGGGGGCGAACACCGGGGAGCTGTTTTTT. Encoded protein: CASTPRGANTGELFF.

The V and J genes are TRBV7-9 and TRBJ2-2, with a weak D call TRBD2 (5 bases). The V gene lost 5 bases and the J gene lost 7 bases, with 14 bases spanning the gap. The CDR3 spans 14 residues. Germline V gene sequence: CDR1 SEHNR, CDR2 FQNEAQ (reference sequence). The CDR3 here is CASSPGLRGGELFF. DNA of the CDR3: TGTGCCAGCAGCCCCGGGCTCCGGGGCGGGGAGCTGTTTTTT.

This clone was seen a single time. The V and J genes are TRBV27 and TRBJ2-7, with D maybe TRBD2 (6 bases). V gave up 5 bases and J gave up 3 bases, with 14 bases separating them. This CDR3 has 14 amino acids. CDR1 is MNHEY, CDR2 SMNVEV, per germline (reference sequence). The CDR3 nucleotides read TGTGCCAGCAGTCCCCTGGGGACTTTCTACGAGCAGTACTTC. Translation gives CASSPLGTFYEQYF.

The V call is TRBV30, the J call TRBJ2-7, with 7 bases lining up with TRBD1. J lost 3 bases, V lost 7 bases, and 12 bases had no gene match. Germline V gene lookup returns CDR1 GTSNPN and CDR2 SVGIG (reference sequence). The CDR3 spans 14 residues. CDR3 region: CALEKQGSLYEQYF. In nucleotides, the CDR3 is TGTGCCTTGGAAAAACAGGGGAGTCTCTACGAGCAGTACTTC.

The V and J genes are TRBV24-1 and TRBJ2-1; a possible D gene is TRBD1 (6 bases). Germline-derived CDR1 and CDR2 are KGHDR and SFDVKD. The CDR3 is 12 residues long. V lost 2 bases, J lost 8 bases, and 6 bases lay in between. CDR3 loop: CATSDSGDEQFF. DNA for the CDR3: TGTGCCACCAGTGATTCAGGGGATGAGCAGTTCTTC.

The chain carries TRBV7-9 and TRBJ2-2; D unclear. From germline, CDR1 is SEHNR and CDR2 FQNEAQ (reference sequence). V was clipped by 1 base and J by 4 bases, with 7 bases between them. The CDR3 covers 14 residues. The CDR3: CASSLVQVTGELFF. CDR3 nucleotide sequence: TGTGCCAGCAGCTTAGTTCAGGTCACCGGGGAGCTGTTTTTT. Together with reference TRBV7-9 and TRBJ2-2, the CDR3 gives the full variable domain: DTGVSQNPRHKITKRGQNVTFRCDPISEHNRLYWYRQTLGQGPEFLTYFQNEAQLEKSRLLSDRFSAERPKGSFSTLEIQRTEQGDSAMYLCASSLVQVTGELFFGEGSRLTVL.

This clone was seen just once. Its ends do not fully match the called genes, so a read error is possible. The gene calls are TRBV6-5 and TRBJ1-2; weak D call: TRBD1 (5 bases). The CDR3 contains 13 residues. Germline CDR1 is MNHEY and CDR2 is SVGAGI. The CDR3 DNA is TGTGCCAGCAGCTATTCAGGGAACTCTGGCTACACCTTC. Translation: CASSYSGNSGYTF.